This T cell receptor (beta chain) was captured by sequencing in a study of stem cell transplantation in POMP-related autoinflammatory disease. Study findings and constraints: PRAID patients trended toward lower TRB diversity and higher clonality in all analyzed T-cell subsets.

Sequencing was performed with immunoSEQ multiplex PCR; in TCRdb, only in-frame clones are kept and a portion is missing. The data show roughly 32,000 clones, almost 90% seen once. A word on this clone: The antigen remains undetermined.

CDR3 length: 13 residues. The germline V gene encodes CDR1 SGHKS and CDR2 YYEKEE (reference sequence). V shed 1 base and J shed 4 bases, with 8 bases lying between them. This receptor was taken from a human donor with POMP-related autoinflammation and immune dysregulation (PRAID). The chain carries TRBV5-5 and TRBJ1-2; a possible D gene is TRBD1 (5 bases). Material: CD4+ T cells from PBMCs, obtained before stem cell transplantation. The DNA for the CDR3 is TGTGCCAGCAGCTTGCCAGGGACCTATGGCTACACCTTC. Translation gives CASSLPGTYGYTF.